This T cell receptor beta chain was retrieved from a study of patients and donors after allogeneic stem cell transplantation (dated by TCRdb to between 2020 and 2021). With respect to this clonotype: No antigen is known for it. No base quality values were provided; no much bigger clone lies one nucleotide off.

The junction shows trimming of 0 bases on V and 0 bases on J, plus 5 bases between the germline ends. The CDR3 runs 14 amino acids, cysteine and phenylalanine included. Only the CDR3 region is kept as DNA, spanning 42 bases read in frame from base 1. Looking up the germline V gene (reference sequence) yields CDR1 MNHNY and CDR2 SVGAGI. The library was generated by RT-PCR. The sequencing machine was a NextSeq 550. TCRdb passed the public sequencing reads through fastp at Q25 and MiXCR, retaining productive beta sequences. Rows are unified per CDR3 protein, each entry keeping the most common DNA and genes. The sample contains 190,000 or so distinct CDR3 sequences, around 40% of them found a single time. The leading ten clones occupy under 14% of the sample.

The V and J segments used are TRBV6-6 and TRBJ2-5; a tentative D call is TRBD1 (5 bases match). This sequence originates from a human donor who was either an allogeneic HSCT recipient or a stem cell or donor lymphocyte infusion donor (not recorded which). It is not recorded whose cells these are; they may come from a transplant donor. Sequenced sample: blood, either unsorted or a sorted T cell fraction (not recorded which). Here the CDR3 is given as CASSYSTDQETQYF. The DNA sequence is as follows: TGTGCCAGCAGTTACTCGACAGACCAAGAGACCCAGTACTTC.